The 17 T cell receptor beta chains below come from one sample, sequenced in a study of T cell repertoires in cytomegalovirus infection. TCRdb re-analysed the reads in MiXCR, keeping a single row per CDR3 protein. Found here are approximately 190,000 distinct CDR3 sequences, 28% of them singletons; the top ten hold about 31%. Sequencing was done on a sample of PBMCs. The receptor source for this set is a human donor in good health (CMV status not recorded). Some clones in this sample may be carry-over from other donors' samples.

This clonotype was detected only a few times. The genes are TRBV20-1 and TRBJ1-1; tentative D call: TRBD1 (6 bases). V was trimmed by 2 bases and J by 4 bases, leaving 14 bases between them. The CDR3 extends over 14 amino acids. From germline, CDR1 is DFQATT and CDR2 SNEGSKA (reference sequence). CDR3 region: CSARSGGAGTEAFF. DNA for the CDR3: TGCAGTGCTAGAAGCGGGGGCGCGGGCACTGAAGCTTTCTTT.

The CDR3, as DNA: TGTGCCAGCAGTTACTCAAGTGACGACAGGGCCCTTGACAATGAGCAGTTCTTC. It is translated as CASSYSSDDRALDNEQFF. The rearrangement uses TRBV6-8 and TRBJ2-1; 7 bases line up with TRBD1. J gave up 5 bases and V 0 bases, and 13 bases lay outside the gene matches. The CDR3 totals 18 residues. Germline CDR1 and CDR2: MNHGY and SAAAGT.

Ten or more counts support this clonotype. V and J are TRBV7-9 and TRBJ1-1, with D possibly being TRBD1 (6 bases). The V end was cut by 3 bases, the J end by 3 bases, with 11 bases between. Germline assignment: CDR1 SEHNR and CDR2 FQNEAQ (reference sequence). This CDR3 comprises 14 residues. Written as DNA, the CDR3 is TGTGCCAGCAGCTTTATAGGACAGTACACTGAAGCTTTCTTT. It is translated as CASSFIGQYTEAFF.

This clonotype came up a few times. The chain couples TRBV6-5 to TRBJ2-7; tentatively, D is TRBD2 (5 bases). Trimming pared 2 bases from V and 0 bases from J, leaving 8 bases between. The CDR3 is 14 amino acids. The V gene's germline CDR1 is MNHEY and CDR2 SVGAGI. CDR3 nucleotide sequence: TGTGCCAGCAGTTACGGAGGTAACTCCTACGAGCAGTACTTC. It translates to CASSYGGNSYEQYF.

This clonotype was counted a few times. The DNA for the CDR3 is TGTGCCAGCAGCTTAGCACTAAGCTCTGGGGCCAACGTCCTGACTTTC. Translated: CASSLALSSGANVLTF. The chain is built from TRBV7-9 and TRBJ2-6; the D is unclear. This CDR3 is 16 amino acids long. In germline, CDR1 is SEHNR, CDR2 FQNEAQ (reference sequence). The V end lost 0 bases, the J end lost 0 bases, and 6 bases lay between the germline ends.

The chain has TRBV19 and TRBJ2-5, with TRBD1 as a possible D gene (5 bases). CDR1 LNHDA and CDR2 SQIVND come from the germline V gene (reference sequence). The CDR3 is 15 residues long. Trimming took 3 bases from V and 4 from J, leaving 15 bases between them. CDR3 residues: CASSMQGGGGETQYF. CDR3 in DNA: TGTGCCAGTAGTATGCAGGGTGGCGGTGGAGAGACCCAGTACTTC.

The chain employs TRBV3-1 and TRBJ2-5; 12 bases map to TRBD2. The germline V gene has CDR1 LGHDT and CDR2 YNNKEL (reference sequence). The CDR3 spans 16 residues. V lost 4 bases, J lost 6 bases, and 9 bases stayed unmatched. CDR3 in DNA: TGTGCCAGCAGCCGGCCTAGCGGGGGGGCGCTGAAGACCCAGTACTTC. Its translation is CASSRPSGGALKTQYF.

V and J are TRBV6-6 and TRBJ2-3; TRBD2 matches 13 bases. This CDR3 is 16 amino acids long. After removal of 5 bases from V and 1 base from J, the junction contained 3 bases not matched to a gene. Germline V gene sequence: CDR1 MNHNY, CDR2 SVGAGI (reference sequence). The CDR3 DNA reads TGTGCCAGCAGTCTGGGGACTAGCGGGGGCACAGATACGCAGTATTTT. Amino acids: CASSLGTSGGTDTQYF.

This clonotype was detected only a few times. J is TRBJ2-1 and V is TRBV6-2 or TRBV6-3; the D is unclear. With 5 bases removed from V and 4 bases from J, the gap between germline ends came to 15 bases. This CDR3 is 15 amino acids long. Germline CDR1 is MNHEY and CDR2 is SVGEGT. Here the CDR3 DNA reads TGTGCCAGCAGTACGGACCGTGGCGCGTACAATGAGCAGTTCTTC. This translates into CASSTDRGAYNEQFF.

The CDR3 DNA follows: TGCAGCGGCCAGACTAGCGGGGGAGACACCGGGGAGCTGTTTTTT. Amino acids: CSGQTSGGDTGELFF. The rearrangement links TRBV29-1 to TRBJ2-2; 12 nucleotides match TRBD2. The CDR3 runs to 15 residues. Germline V gene data show CDR1 as SQVTM and CDR2 as ANQGSEA. V shed 7 bases, J shed 3 bases, and the junction held 6 bases outside the gene matches.

The CDR3 loop is CASSRGTENEKLFF. The CDR3 bases are TGTGCCAGCAGCCGGGGGACGGAGAATGAAAAACTGTTTTTT. This chain uses TRBV7-6 with TRBJ1-4, with a possible D match to TRBD1 (5 bases). The CDR3 has 14 residues. V was trimmed by 5 bases and J by 5 bases, leaving 12 bases between them. Per germline, CDR1 SGHVS and CDR2 FNYEAQ.

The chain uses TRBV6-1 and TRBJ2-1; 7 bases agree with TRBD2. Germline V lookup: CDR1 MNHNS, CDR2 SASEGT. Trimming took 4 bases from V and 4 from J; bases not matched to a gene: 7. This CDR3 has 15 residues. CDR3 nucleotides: TGTGCCAGCAGTGGGGGGGGGAACGTTTACAATGAGCAGTTCTTC. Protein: CASSGGGNVYNEQFF.

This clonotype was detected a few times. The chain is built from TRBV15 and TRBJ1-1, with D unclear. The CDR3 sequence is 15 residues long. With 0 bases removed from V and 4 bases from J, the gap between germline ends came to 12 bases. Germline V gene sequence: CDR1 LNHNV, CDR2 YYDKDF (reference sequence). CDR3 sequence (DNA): TGTGCCACCAGCAGAGAAGGCCCAGGACGCACTGAAGCTTTCTTT. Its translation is CATSREGPGRTEAFF. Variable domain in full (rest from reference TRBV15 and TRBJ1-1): DAMVIQNPRYQVTQFGKPVTLSCSQTLNHNVMYWYQQKSSQAPKLLFHYYDKDFNNEADTPDNFQSRRPNTSFCFLDIRSPGLGDTAMYLCATSREGPGRTEAFFGQGTRLTVV.

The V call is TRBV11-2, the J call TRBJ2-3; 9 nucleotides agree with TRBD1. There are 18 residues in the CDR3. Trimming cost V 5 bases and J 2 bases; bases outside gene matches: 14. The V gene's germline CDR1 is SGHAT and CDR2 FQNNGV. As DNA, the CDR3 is TGTGCCAGCAGCCACTTGACCACCGGGACAGGGTACACAGATACGCAGTATTTT. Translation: CASSHLTTGTGYTDTQYF.

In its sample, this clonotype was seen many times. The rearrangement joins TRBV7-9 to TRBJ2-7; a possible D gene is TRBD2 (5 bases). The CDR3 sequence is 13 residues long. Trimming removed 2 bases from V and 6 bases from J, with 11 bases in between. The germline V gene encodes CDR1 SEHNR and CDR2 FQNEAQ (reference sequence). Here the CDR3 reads CASSLRGFREQYF. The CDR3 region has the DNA TGTGCCAGCAGCTTACGGGGTTTCCGCGAGCAGTACTTC.

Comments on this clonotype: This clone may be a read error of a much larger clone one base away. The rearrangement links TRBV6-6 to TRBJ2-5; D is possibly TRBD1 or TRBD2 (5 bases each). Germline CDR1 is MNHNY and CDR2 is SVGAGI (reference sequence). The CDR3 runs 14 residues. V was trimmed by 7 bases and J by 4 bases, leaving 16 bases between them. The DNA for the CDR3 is TGTGCCAGCACTCCCGGGACCCTGGGAGAGACCCAGTACTTC. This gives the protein CASTPGTLGETQYF.

DNA for the CDR3: TGCAGCGTCTACGTACAGGAGAGAACGAACACTGAAGCTTTCTTT. This sequence encodes CSVYVQERTNTEAFF. The chain combines TRBV29-1 with TRBJ1-1, with TRBD1 as a possible D gene (5 bases). Trimming took off 6 bases at V and 1 base at J, with 18 bases between the two ends. Germline CDR1 is SQVTM and CDR2 is ANQGSEA. The CDR3 spans 15 residues.